This record covers a single T cell receptor (beta chain). Germline CDR1 is SGHDT and CDR2 is YYEEEE. V gave up 4 bases and J gave up 4 bases, with 14 bases separating them. The CDR3 contains 14 residues. Synthesis of TCR cDNA relied on 5'RACE template switching, which attached a universal primer site and UMIs. In TCRdb, the 5' RACE reads were re-called with MiXCR into one record per CDR3 protein. The sample holds a few hundred thousand distinct CDR3 sequences, about a sixth seen once. The data are from a study of T cells after yellow fever vaccination. This sample comprised PBMCs, obtained 5 days after the first yellow fever vaccination. The origin of this receptor is a man aged 18 to 29 who received the YFV17D yellow fever vaccine. This chain connects TRBV5-6 to TRBJ2-5, with D perhaps being TRBD1 or TRBD2 (6 bases each). The CDR3 is CASSPQGGGETQYF. The CDR3 bases are TGTGCCAGCAGCCCACAGGGAGGTGGAGAGACCCAGTACTTC.